A single sample is the source of the 13 T cell receptor beta chains below, sequenced in a study of identical twins. TCRdb independently ran MiXCR on the 5' RACE reads; one entry per CDR3 protein. This sample has about 810,000 distinct CDR3 sequences, with around 12% found just once. The data were also submitted as part of a second study, on yellow fever vaccine responses in identical twins.

The sample comprised PBMCs. These receptors were obtained from a woman under 30 in good health.

The V gene is TRBV10-1, the J gene TRBJ2-2; 12 nucleotides agree with TRBD1. The CDR3 sequence is 14 residues long. The V gene end was trimmed by 7 bases and the J gene end by 5 bases; junction bases not matched to a gene: 2. Germline V gene sequence: CDR1 WNHNN, CDR2 SYGVQD (reference sequence). CDR3 region: CASKGQGATGELFF. The DNA of the CDR3 is TGCGCCAGCAAGGGACAGGGGGCAACCGGGGAGCTGTTTTTT.

The table lists this clonotype with many counts. The chain carries TRBV10-1 and TRBJ2-2, with D perhaps matching TRBD2 (6 bases). The CDR3 is made up of 13 amino acids. The V end was cut by 4 bases, the J end by 7 bases, with 10 bases between. Germline CDR1 reads WNHNN; CDR2 reads SYGVQD (reference sequence). This CDR3 is CASSGGGFGELFF. CDR3 DNA sequence: TGCGCCAGCAGTGGTGGAGGGTTCGGGGAGCTGTTTTTT.

This clonotype has more than one count but fewer than ten. The chain combines TRBV28 with TRBJ2-3, with D uncertain. This CDR3 is 15 amino acids long. V lost 8 bases, J lost 4 bases, and 19 bases lay in between. Germline V gives CDR1 MDHEN, CDR2 SYDVKM. The CDR3 loop reads CASQNRPTPSDTQYF. The CDR3 bases are TGTGCCAGCCAAAATCGACCCACCCCATCAGATACGCAGTATTTT.

The chain employs TRBV11-3 and TRBJ2-7; D possibly corresponds to TRBD2 (5 bases). V lost 5 bases and J lost 0, with 14 bases in between. The germline V gene has CDR1 SGHNT and CDR2 YENEEA. There are 15 residues in the CDR3. The CDR3 protein is CASSHEPGISYEQYF. The CDR3 nucleotides are TGTGCCAGCAGCCACGAGCCGGGGATCTCCTACGAGCAGTACTTC.

This clonotype was seen many times. This rearrangement joins TRBV6-5 to TRBJ2-2; possibly TRBD1 for D (5 bases). The ends were cut back, 2 bases at V and 2 bases at J, with 6 bases in the middle. The CDR3 is 14 amino acids. Looked up from germline, CDR1 is MNHEY and CDR2 is SVGAGI. The CDR3 DNA sequence: TGTGCCAGCAGTTACAGGGGCAACACCGGGGAGCTGTTTTTT. Its translation: CASSYRGNTGELFF.

V is TRBV20-1 and J is TRBJ2-7, with 11 bases fitting TRBD2. With V trimmed by 0 bases and J by 2 bases, 3 bases remained unmatched. The CDR3 spans 15 residues. Germline CDR1 is DFQATT and CDR2 is SNEGSKA (reference sequence). The DNA for the CDR3 is TGCAGTGCTAGAGATCTAGCGGGGGGACCCTACGAGCAGTACGTC. It specifies CSARDLAGGPYEQYV.

The V call is TRBV5-5, the J call TRBJ2-5; 11 bases are a match to TRBD2. The CDR3 totals 17 residues. Per the germline V gene, CDR1 is SGHKS and CDR2 is YYEKEE (reference sequence). Trimming cost V 5 bases and J 5 bases; bases outside gene matches: 14. The CDR3 protein is CASSLRQGTSGGETQYF. In DNA, the CDR3 is TGTGCCAGCAGTTTGCGACAGGGGACTAGCGGCGGTGAGACCCAGTACTTC.

There are many counts of this clonotype. The chain links TRBV10-3 to TRBJ2-7; 7 nucleotides align to TRBD1. The germline V gene encodes CDR1 ENHRY and CDR2 SYGVKD. Trimming at V came to 8 bases and at J to 7 bases, leaving 8 bases not matched to a gene. This CDR3 has 12 amino acids. The CDR3 here is CAISDRPMEQYV. In nucleotides, the CDR3 is TGTGCCATCTCGGACAGGCCTATGGAGCAGTACGTC.

As regards this clonotype: With a much larger clone just one base away, this may be a read error. The CDR3: CASTAGPTHTGELVF. The CDR3 coding sequence is TGCGCCAGCACCGCGGGACCCACGCACACCGGGGAGCTGGTTTTT. The chain employs TRBV5-1 and TRBJ2-2, with D possibly matching TRBD2 (6 bases). The CDR3 extends over 15 amino acids. Per the germline V gene, CDR1 is SGHRS and CDR2 is YFSETQ.

This clonotype was detected only a few times. This chain connects TRBV7-8 to TRBJ2-2; a possible D gene is TRBD2 (5 bases). Trimming stripped 4 bases from V and 0 bases from J, with 9 bases between. The length of the CDR3 is 15 residues. Germline lookup yields CDR1 SGHVS and CDR2 FQNEAQ. The CDR3 spells CASSSAAANTGELFF. CDR3 coding DNA: TGTGCCAGCAGCTCAGCGGCCGCGAACACCGGGGAGCTGTTTTTT.

V usage is TRBV7-9 and J usage is TRBJ2-7, with D perhaps TRBD1 (7 bases). The V end was cut by 1 base, the J end by 4 bases, with 14 bases between. The V gene's germline CDR1 is SEHNR and CDR2 FQNEAQ (reference sequence). The CDR3 runs to 15 residues. CDR3 loop: CASSLEYQGGYEQYV. CDR3 bases: TGTGCCAGCAGCTTAGAGTATCAGGGGGGATACGAGCAGTACGTC.

This clonotype was recorded many times. The rearrangement uses TRBV5-1 and TRBJ1-6; 8 bases match TRBD1. The ends lost 1 base at V and 6 bases at J; junction bases unmatched: 3. Germline V lookup: CDR1 SGHRS, CDR2 YFSETQ. CDR3 length: 15 amino acids. The CDR3 DNA is TGCGCCAGCAGCTTGCAGGGGGCCGCTAATTCACCCCTCCACTTT. Translated: CASSLQGAANSPLHF.

This clonotype was observed a handful of times. The gene calls are TRBV6-1 and TRBJ2-1; D is perhaps TRBD2 (5 bases). There are 15 residues in the CDR3. Trimming took 1 base from V and 5 from J, leaving 12 bases between them. The germline gives CDR1 MNHNS, CDR2 SASEGT. CDR3 loop: CASSEVGAGHNEQFF. The CDR3 region has the DNA TGTGCCAGCAGTGAAGTGGGAGCAGGACACAATGAGCAGTTCTTC.